This TCR beta chain was obtained from a study of beta chain features in type 1 diabetes. Study background: No age, gender or cell yield differences were seen between patients and healthy donors. Study-wide results and caveats: Among patients with Type 1 diabetes, TCRB CDR3s were moderately but significantly shorter in every one of the four CD4+ subsets. Within patients, naive, central memory and Treg TCRB repertoires seemed more similar than within healthy donors.

This clone turned up a few times. Antigen: not known. The CDR3 has 14 amino acids. V was cut by 1 base and J by 4 bases, with 8 bases left in between. In germline, CDR1 is SNHLY, CDR2 FYNNEI. Researchers reported sorting CD4+ naive, central memory, regulatory and stem cell-like memory cells via CD45RO/CCR7/CD25/CD127/CD95/CD27. Sorted populations all exceeded 95% purity. Sequenced material consisted of expressed TCRB transcripts (all of the isolated RNA was reverse transcribed). The method was immunoSEQ multiplex PCR; TCRdb's version includes in-frame clones alone and lacks a portion of them. The sample includes hundreds of thousands of clones, around 9.9% of them seen just once.

The sequence derives from a man aged 25 to 40 with type 1 diabetes. The sequenced material came from naive CD4+ T cells from blood. The chain employs TRBV2 and TRBJ1-5; D is perhaps TRBD1 (6 bases). CDR3 loop: CASSEGRGNQPQHF. The CDR3 bases are TGTGCCAGCAGTGAAGGCAGGGGAAATCAGCCCCAGCATTTT.